Many counts were recorded for the clone carrying this T cell receptor (beta chain). This entry comes from a study of T-cell reconstitution after alpha-beta-depleted transplantation in children. The V gene end was trimmed by 0 bases and the J gene end by 10 bases; junction bases not matched to a gene: 8. Per the germline V gene, CDR1 is LGHNA and CDR2 is YNFKEQ. CDR3 size: 15 residues. Unique molecular identifiers were built into the TCRbeta library. TCRdb reprocessed the PCR reads via MiXCR and lists one record per CDR3 protein. The data hold 90,000 to 130,000 distinct CDR3 sequences, with around 6.4% observed a single time.

V is TRBV4-2 and J is TRBJ2-1; 8 nucleotides align to TRBD2. This receptor was taken from a male patient between 2 and 10 years old who had a stem cell transplant for acute lymphoblastic leukemia, so the T cells may come from the graft donor. The material was PBMCs, mostly from graft donor cells, obtained 360 days after TCRalphabeta/CD19-depleted stem cell transplant. The CDR3 protein is CASSQESAGVWEQFF. The CDR3 DNA sequence: TGTGCCAGCAGCCAAGAGTCAGCGGGGGTTTGGGAGCAGTTCTTC.